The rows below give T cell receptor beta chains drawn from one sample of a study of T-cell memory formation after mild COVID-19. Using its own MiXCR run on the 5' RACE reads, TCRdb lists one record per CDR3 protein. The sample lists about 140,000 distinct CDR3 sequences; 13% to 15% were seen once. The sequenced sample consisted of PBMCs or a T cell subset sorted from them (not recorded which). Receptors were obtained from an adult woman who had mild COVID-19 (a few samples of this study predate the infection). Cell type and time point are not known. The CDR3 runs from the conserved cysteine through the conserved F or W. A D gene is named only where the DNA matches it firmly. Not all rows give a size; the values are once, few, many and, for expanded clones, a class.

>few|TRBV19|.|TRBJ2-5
TGTGCCAGTAGTATCGAGGCGAGGGAGGCCCAAGAGACCCAGTACTTC
CASSIEAREAQETQYF
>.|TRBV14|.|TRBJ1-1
TGTGCCAGCAGCTACGTCCAGGGCACTGAAGCTTTCTTT
CASSYVQGTEAFF
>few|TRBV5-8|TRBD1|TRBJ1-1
TGTGCCAGCAGCTTGGAGGGGGCCACTGAAGCTTTCTTT
CASSLEGATEAFF
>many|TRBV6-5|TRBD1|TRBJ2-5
TGTGCCAGCAGTTACTCAACAGGGGTTGAGACCCAGTACTTC
CASSYSTGVETQYF
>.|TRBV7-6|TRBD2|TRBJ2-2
TGTGCCAGCAGCTTAGCGCGTTCTAGCGGGAGGGCCGTCGGGGAGCTGTTTTTT
CASSLARSSGRAVGELFF
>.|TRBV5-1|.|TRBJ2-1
TGCGCCAGCAGCTGGCCGAGCTCCTACAATGAGCAGTTCTTC
CASSWPSSYNEQFF
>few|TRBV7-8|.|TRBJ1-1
TGTGCCAGCAGCCCGCTGACACAGCTGAACACTGAAGCTTTCTTT
CASSPLTQLNTEAFF
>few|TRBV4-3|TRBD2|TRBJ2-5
TGCGCCAGCAGCCAAGATCTAGCGGGTATTCAAGAGACCCAGTACTTC
CASSQDLAGIQETQYF
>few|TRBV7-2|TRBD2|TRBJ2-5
TGTGCCAGCAGCATTAGCGGGACCACGGGAGAGACCCAGTACTTC
CASSISGTTGETQYF
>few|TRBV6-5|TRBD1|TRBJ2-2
TGTGCCAGCACACCCTCGGGACAGTTTAACACCGGGGAGCTGTTTTTT
CASTPSGQFNTGELFF
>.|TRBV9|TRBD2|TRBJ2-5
TGTGCCAGCAGCGTAGGGGGGGGGTACCAAGAGACCCAGTACTTC
CASSVGGGYQETQYF
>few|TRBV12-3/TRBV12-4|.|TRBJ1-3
TGTGCCAGCATTCATCAGGGCTCTGGAAACACCATATATTTT
CASIHQGSGNTIYF
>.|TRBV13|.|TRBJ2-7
TGTGCCAGCAGCTCGAGGGGTAGCAGCGAGCAGTACTTC
CASSSRGSSEQYF
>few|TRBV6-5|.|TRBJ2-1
TGTGCCAGCAGTTACTGGGCCGGGAGTACGAATGAGCAGTTCTTC
CASSYWAGSTNEQFF
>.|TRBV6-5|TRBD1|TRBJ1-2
TGTGCCAGCAGTTCCTGGGACAGTTATCCCTCTGGCTACACCTTC
CASSSWDSYPSGYTF
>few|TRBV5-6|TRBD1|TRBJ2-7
TGTGCCAGCAGCTCATCCGGGGACAGGTACTCCTACGAGCAGTACTTC
CASSSSGDRYSYEQYF
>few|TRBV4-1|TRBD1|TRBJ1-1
TGCGCCAGCAGCCAAGGCCTTGACAGGGCTGACACTGAAGCTTTCTTT
CASSQGLDRADTEAFF
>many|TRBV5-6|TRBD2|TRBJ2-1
TGTGCCAGCAGCTTGACTAGCGGCTACAATGAGCAGTTCTTC
CASSLTSGYNEQFF
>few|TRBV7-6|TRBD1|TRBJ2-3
TGTGCCAGCAGCGCCCCACAGGGGGCAGCAGATACGCAGTATTTT
CASSAPQGAADTQYF
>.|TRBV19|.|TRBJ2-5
TGTGCCAGTAGTCCCCCAGGGGTAGAGACCCAGTACTTC
CASSPPGVETQYF
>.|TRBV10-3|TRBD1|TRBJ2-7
TGTGCCATCAGTGACCGGGACAGGGGGATCAACGAGCAGTACTTC
CAISDRDRGINEQYF
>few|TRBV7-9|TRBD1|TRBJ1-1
TGTGCCAGCAGCTTAGGGGTTCAGGACAGGGATGGGAGGTGGAACACTGAAGCTTTCTTT
CASSLGVQDRDGRWNTEAFF
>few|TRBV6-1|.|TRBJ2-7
TGTGCCAGCAGTGAGTACTACCAGGAGCAGTACTTC
CASSEYYQEQYF
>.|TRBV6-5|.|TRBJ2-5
TGTGCCAGCAGCATTCGGGGCCTGGAGACCCAGTACTTC
CASSIRGLETQYF
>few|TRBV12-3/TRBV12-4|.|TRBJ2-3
TGTGCCAGCAGTTCCTCTTACGCGGGGTTAGATACGCAGTATTTT
CASSSSYAGLDTQYF
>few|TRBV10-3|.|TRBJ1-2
TGTGCCATCAGTGGCGAGGGCTACACCTTC
CAISGEGYTF
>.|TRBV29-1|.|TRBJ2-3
TGCAGCGCGTGGGGTCCAGAGGCCGCAGATACGCAGTATTTT
CSAWGPEAADTQYF
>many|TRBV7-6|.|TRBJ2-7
TGTGCCAGCAGCTTAGGTAGTCAGGGAATTGACTACGAGCAGTACTTC
CASSLGSQGIDYEQYF
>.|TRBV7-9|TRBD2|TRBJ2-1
TGTGCCAGCAGCAAGTGGGGACTAGCGGGTCATAATGAGCAGTTCTTC
CASSKWGLAGHNEQFF
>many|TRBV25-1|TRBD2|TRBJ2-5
TGTGCCAGCAGTGAACCGACTAGCGGCCAAGAGACCCAGTACTTC
CASSEPTSGQETQYF
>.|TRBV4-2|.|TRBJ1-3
TGTGCCAGCAGCCCTGGGGGGGGCAGGTCCGACACCATATATTTT
CASSPGGGRSDTIYF
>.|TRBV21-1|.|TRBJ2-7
TGTGCCAGCAACGAGGGACTAGCAGGCCACGAGCAGTACTTC
CASNEGLAGHEQYF
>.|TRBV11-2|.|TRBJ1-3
TGTGCCAGCAGCGGTCAATCCGCCGGAAACACCATATATTTT
CASSGQSAGNTIYF
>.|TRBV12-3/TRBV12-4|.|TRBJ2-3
TGTGCCAGCAGTTTGGTGGGATTAGATACGCAGTATTTT
CASSLVGLDTQYF
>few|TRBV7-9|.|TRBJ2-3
TGTGCCAGCAGCTCCCTCTGGTCCGCCCCGGATACGCAGTATTTT
CASSSLWSAPDTQYF
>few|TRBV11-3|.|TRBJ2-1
TGTGCCAGCAGCTCCCCCGTGTATGCGAGCTCCTACAATGAGCAGTTCTTC
CASSSPVYASSYNEQFF
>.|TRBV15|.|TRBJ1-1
TGTGCCACCAGCAAGGACAGAATGAACACTGAAGCTTTCTTT
CATSKDRMNTEAFF
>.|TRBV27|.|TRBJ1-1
TGTGCCAGCAGTTCCCAACAGGCGGTGGATTGGGCTTTCTTT
CASSSQQAVDWAFF
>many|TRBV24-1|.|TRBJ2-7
TGTGCCACCAGTGATTCCGGAGCTGCCTACGAGCAGTACTTC
CATSDSGAAYEQYF
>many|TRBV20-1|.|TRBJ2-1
TGCAGTGCTAGAGAAGGGGGGACTCCTTTTCGGTTCTTC
CSAREGGTPFRFF
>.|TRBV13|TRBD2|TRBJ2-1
TGTGCCGTCCCTCTGACTAGCGGGAGGAGGCGTAATGAGCAGTTCTTC
CAVPLTSGRRRNEQFF
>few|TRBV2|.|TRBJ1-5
TGTGCCAGCAGTGAATGGCTGGGCAATCAGCCCCAGCATTTT
CASSEWLGNQPQHF
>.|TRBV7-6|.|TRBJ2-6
TGTGCCAGCAGCTTAGGCTCAGGGGATGGGGCCAACGTCCTGACTTTC
CASSLGSGDGANVLTF
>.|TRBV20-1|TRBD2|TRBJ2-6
TGCAGTGCTAGAGTAAGGACTAGCGGTCCGGTGGCCAACGTCCTGACTTTC
CSARVRTSGPVANVLTF
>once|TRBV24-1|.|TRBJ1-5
TGTGCCACCAGTGCCGGGTTCACGGGCAATCAGCCCCAGCATTTT
CATSAGFTGNQPQHF
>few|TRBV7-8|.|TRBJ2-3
TGTGCCAGCAGCTTGGGGGTCGGCAGAGATACGCAGTATTTT
CASSLGVGRDTQYF
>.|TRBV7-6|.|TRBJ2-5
TGTGCCAGCAGCTTAGGGGAGCGTTACCAAGAGACCCAGTACTTC
CASSLGERYQETQYF
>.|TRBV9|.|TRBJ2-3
TGTGCCAGCAGCGCACTGGGCGGGGCGTCGCCAGATACGCAGTATTTT
CASSALGGASPDTQYF
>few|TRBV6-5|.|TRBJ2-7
TGTGCCTCCGGCCGGTTCTCGGGCGAGCAGTACTTC
CASGRFSGEQYF
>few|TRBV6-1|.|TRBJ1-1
TGTGCCAGCAGTGATCTCCACGACGTAGCGGCGAGGGACACTGAAGCTTTCTTT
CASSDLHDVAARDTEAFF
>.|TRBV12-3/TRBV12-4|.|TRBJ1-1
TGTGCCAGCAGTTTGCTTGGGGGATGGAACACTGAAGCTTTCTTT
CASSLLGGWNTEAFF
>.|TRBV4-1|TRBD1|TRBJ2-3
TGCGCCAGCAGCCATTTCGGGACAGGGGGCGTGGATACGCAGTATTTT
CASSHFGTGGVDTQYF
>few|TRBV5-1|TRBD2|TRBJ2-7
TGCGCCAGCAGCTTGGCCGAGACTAGCGGGGACGAGCAGTACTTC
CASSLAETSGDEQYF
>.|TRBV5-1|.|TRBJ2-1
TGCGCCAGCAGCGCCCTAATAGGGGGGCATTACAATGAGCAGTTCTTC
CASSALIGGHYNEQFF
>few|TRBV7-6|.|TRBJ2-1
TGTGCCAGCAGCTACGGGGTAAGCTCCTACAATGAGCAGTTCTTC
CASSYGVSSYNEQFF
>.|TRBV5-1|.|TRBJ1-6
TGCGCCAGCAGCTTGGCGGGCAGCCAGCTTAATTCACCCCTCCACTTT
CASSLAGSQLNSPLHF
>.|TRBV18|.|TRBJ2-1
TGTGCCAGCTCACCACCGGAGAGGGCCGGCGATGAGCAGTTCTTC
CASSPPERAGDEQFF
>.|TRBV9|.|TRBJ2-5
TGTGCCAGCAGCGTGTCGGGGACCGAAGAGACCCAGTACTTC
CASSVSGTEETQYF
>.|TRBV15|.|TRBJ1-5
TGTGCCACCAGCACAGGTGGGGCTGGACAGCCCCAGCATTTT
CATSTGGAGQPQHF
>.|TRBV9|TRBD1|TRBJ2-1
TGTGCCAGCAGCCTCTTGGCCGGGACAGGGTACGATGAGCAGTTCTTC
CASSLLAGTGYDEQFF